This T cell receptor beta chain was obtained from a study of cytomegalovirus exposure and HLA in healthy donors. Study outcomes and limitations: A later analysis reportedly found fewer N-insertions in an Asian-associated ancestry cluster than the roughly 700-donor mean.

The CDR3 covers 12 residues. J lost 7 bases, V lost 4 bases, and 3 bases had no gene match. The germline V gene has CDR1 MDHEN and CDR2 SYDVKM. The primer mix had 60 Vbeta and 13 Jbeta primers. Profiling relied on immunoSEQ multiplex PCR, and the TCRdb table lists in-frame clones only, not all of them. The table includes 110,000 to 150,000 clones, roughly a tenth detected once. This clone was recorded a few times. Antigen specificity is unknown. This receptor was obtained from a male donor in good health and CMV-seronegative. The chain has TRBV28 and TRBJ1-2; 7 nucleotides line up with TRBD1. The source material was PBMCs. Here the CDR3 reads CASSYDRAGYTF. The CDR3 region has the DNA TGTGCCAGCAGTTACGACAGGGCTGGCTACACCTTC.